The sequence of this T cell receptor (beta chain) was determined in a study of human T cells and chemical hapten exposure. Study at large: DPC 0.01% went on the upper back by patch test, with reading at 6 days.

Regarding time point: pre-sensitization, week 0. Treatment specified: therapeutic diphenylcyclopropenone sensitization with weekly scalp DPC. Before extraction, the whole blood was not fractionated, and total RNA was taken from it. Under the authors' procedure: Ranging from about 20,000 to 750,000, TCR counts per sample had a median value of around 94,000. TCRdb reanalysed the RACE reads using MiXCR and keeps one entry per CDR3 protein. TCRdb's processing, not the study's, gives the V and J calls here. In the table there are 50,000 to 65,000 distinct CDR3 sequences, approximately 11% of which are singletons. The CDR3 length is 14 residues. Germline V gene data show CDR1 as SEHNR and CDR2 as FQNEAQ (reference sequence). The V end was cut by 2 bases, the J end by 6 bases, with 10 bases between.

This sequence joins TRBV7-9 and TRBJ1-4; D may be TRBD1 (5 bases). The specimen comprised whole blood, sampled in connection with sensitization to the hapten diphenylcyclopropenone (DPC). This receptor was identified in a woman aged 40 to 50 with alopecia areata. Some clones in this sample may be carry-over from other donors' samples. CDR3 region: CASSLSQGDEKLFF. The CDR3 coding sequence is TGTGCCAGCAGCTTATCCCAGGGAGATGAAAAACTGTTTTTT.